These 5 T cell receptor beta chains were all obtained from the same sample, sequenced in a study of memory CD8 T cells in hepatitis C reinfection. Time point: pre-reinfection, 55 to 20 weeks before reinfection detection. TCR sequencing was done directly ex vivo on sorted cells, without expansion in vitro. Using immunoSEQ multiplex PCR, the repertoire was profiled, and TCRdb retains in-frame clones only, with some absent. The repertoire includes 45,000 to 55,000 clones, nearly 90% of them detected once, and around 1% sits in the top ten. The sample taken for sequencing was naive CD8+ T cells sorted from blood. The source of these receptors is a man aged 18 to 29 with hepatitis C virus infection.

The V gene is TRBV30, the J gene TRBJ2-1, with D tentatively TRBD2 (5 bases). This CDR3 region has 13 residues. Deletions cut 3 bases from V and 9 bases from J, with 15 bases between. Germline loops: CDR1 GTSNPN, CDR2 SVGIG (reference sequence). CDR3 protein: CAWSSLGRGEQFF. The CDR3 DNA follows: TGTGCCTGGAGCTCGCTTGGACGGGGTGAGCAGTTCTTC. The whole variable domain, remainder taken from reference TRBV30 and TRBJ2-1, is SQTIHQWPATLVQPVGSPLSLECTVEGTSNPNLYWYRQAAGRGLQLLFYSVGIGQISSEVPQNLSASRPQDRQFILSSKKLLLSDSGFYLCAWSSLGRGEQFFGPGTRLTVL.

The gene calls are TRBV5-4 and TRBJ2-7, with D maybe TRBD2 (5 bases). The germline V and J ends were trimmed by 0 bases and 7 bases, with 14 bases remaining between them. The CDR3 spans 14 residues. Germline V CDR1 and CDR2: SGHNT, YYREEE (reference sequence). The CDR3 DNA is TGTGCCAGCAGCTTGGGGCGGGCCCCAGGTGAGCAGTACTTC. The encoded protein is CASSLGRAPGEQYF. Looking up the rest from reference TRBV5-4 and TRBJ2-7 gives the full variable domain: ETGVTQSPTHLIKTRGQQVTLRCSSQSGHNTVSWYQQALGQGPQFIFQYYREEENGRGNFPPRFSGLQFPNYSSELNVNALELDDSALYLCASSLGRAPGEQYFGPGTRLTVT.

CDR3 coding DNA: TGCAGCGTTTCGGCTAGCAAGTCCTACGAGCAGTACTTC. The encoded protein is CSVSASKSYEQYF. This chain connects TRBV29-1 to TRBJ2-7; D possibly corresponds to TRBD2 (5 bases). Germline-derived CDR1 and CDR2 are SQVTM and ANQGSEA. The CDR3 length is 13 residues. Between the trimmed V and J ends, which lost 5 bases and 1 base, there was a span of 12 bases.

This clone has more than one count but fewer than ten. V usage is TRBV6-5 and J usage is TRBJ1-1; 7 nucleotides match TRBD1. The V gene end was trimmed by 5 bases and the J gene end by 5 bases; junction bases not matched to a gene: 8. Germline V gene lookup returns CDR1 MNHEY and CDR2 SVGAGI. The CDR3 totals 14 residues. CDR3 bases: TGTGCCAGCAGTGGACAGGTCGATCTGACTGAAGCTTTCTTT. Its translation: CASSGQVDLTEAFF.

The gene calls are TRBV10-3 and TRBJ2-2; D not resolved. The CDR3 extends over 13 amino acids. V gave up 5 bases and J gave up 0 bases, with 4 bases separating them. Germline assignment: CDR1 ENHRY and CDR2 SYGVKD. CDR3 coding DNA: TGTGCCATCAGTCCTCCGAACACCGGGGAGCTGTTTTTT. It specifies CAISPPNTGELFF.